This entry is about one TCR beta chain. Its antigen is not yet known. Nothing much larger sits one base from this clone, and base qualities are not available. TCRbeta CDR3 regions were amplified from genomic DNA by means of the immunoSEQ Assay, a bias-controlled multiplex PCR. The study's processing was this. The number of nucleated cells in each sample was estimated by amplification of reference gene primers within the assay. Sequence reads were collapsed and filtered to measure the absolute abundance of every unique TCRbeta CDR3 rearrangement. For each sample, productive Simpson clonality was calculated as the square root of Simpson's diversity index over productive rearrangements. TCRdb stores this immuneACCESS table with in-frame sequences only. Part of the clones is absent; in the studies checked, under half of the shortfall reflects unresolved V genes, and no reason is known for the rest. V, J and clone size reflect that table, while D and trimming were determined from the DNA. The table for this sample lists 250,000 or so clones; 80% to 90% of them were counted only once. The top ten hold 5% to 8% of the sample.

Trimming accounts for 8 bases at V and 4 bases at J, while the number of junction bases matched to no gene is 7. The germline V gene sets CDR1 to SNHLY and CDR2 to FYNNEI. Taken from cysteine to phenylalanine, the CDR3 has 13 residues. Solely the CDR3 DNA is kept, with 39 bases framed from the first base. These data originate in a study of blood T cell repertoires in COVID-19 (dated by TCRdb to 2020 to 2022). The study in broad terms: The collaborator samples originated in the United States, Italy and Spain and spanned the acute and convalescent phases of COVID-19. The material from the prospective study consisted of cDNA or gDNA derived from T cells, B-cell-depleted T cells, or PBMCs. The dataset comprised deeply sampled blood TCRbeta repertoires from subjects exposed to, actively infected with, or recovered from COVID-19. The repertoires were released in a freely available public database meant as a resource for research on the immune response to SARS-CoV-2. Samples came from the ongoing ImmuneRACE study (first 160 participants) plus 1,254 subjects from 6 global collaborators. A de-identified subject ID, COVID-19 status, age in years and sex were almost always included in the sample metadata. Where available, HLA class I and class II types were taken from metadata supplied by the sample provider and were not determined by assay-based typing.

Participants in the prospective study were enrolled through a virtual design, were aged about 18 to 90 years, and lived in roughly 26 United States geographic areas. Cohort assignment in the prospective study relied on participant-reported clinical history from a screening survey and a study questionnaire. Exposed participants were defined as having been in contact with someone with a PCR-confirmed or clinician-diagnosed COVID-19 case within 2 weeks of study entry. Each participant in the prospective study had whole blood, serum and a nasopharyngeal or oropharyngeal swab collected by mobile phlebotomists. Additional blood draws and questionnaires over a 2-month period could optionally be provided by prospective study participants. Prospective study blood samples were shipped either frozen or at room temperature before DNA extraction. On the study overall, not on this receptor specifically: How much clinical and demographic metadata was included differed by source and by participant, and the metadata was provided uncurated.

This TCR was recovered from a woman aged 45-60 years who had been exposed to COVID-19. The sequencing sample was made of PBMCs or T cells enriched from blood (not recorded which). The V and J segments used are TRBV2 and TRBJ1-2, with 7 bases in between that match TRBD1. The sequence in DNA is TGTGCCAGCGGGGCAGGGGGAAGCTATGGCTACACCTTC. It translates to CASGAGGSYGYTF.